This section outlines one T cell receptor beta chain sequence together with its context. Its antigen is as yet unknown. The CDR3 length is 15 residues. V trimming: 4 bases; J trimming: 5 bases; junction bases outside the gene matches: 8. Germline-derived CDR1 and CDR2 are SGHKS and YYEKEE (reference sequence). Measured with immunoSEQ multiplex PCR; TCRdb has only the in-frame clones, and not every one. In the table there are around 16,000 clones, just over 75% of which are singletons. Normal lung was sampled as far from the tumour as possible, at least 3 cm. Frozen unsorted single-cell suspensions supplied the genomic DNA. This sample was taken from a study of immune cell composition in non-small cell lung cancer. Overall study findings and caveats: Adenocarcinomas with higher top tumour-associated clone frequency had more reactive TILs.

These data were also reused for a study on CD4 T cells in lung cancer. This second report adds: CD4+ clones recognizing candidate mutation-encoded neoepitopes were isolated from blood. Before giving blood, patients had received treatments including platinum chemotherapy, some also nivolumab or pembrolizumab.

The sample taken for sequencing was non-adjacent lung tissue. This TCR was recovered from a human donor with non-small cell lung cancer. V and J are TRBV5-5 and TRBJ2-5; 10 positions agree with TRBD1. The CDR3 spells CASSPGQGSGETQYF. The CDR3, as DNA: TGTGCCAGCAGCCCGGGACAGGGGAGTGGCGAGACCCAGTACTTC.